These T cell receptor beta chains were read from a single sample in a study of identifying expanded T cells in peripheral blood. Profiling relied on immunoSEQ multiplex PCR, and the TCRdb table lists in-frame clones only, not all of them. The sample has about 81,000 clones, 84% seen once; the top ten hold around a fifth. The sequenced sample was blood. Receptor source: a person between 18 and 70 years old in good health. The CDR3 runs from the conserved cysteine through the conserved F or W. A row's size may be missing; if present it is once, few, many or a size class.

V: TRBV14; size: few; J: TRBJ2-2; CDR3: CASSLGLVRTGELFF
V: TRBV11-2; size: NA; J: TRBJ2-7; CDR3: CASSFWPGLGDEQYF
V: TRBV27; size: NA; J: TRBJ2-3; CDR3: CASSLFGADTQYF
V: TRBV5-1; size: NA; J: TRBJ2-1; CDR3: CASSFGAFPEQFF
V: TRBV11-3; size: NA; J: TRBJ2-7; CDR3: CASSLTSFNEQYF
V: TRBV7-2; size: NA; J: TRBJ2-2; CDR3: CASTSTRTGELFF
V: TRBV2; size: NA; J: TRBJ1-4; CDR3: CASKSRGNEKLFF
V: TRBV7-2; size: NA; J: TRBJ1-2; CDR3: CASSPRAASDYGYTF
V: TRBV4-1; size: NA; J: TRBJ2-3; CDR3: CASSPPVSTDTQYF
V: TRBV28; size: NA; J: TRBJ2-1; CDR3: CASSYPWRERGGSWYNEQFF
V: TRBV5-1; size: NA; J: TRBJ2-4; CDR3: CASSQANIQYF
V: TRBV19; size: NA; J: TRBJ2-7; CDR3: CATKTAGSYEQYF
V: TRBV29-1; size: NA; J: TRBJ1-1; CDR3: CSSGKELNTEAFF
V: TRBV28; size: NA; J: TRBJ2-6; CDR3: CASSLSAPLISGANVLTF
V: TRBV28; size: NA; J: TRBJ1-2; CDR3: CASSLLQMNGYTF
V: TRBV18; size: NA; J: TRBJ2-7; CDR3: CASSPTPDSSSYEQYF
V: TRBV7-9; size: NA; J: TRBJ2-3; CDR3: CASSPGQGPDTQYF
V: TRBV6-7; size: NA; J: TRBJ2-3; CDR3: CASSYNSGRTIPLTSTDTQYF
V: TRBV4-2; size: NA; J: TRBJ2-2; CDR3: CASSQGTSLVELFF
V: TRBV28; size: NA; J: TRBJ1-1; CDR3: CASSLRQGAYTEAFF
V: TRBV6-5; size: few; J: TRBJ1-1; CDR3: CASSYSWLGNTEAFF
V: TRBV29-1; size: NA; J: TRBJ2-1; CDR3: CSVEVASGSQGEQFF
V: TRBV6-6; size: NA; J: TRBJ2-1; CDR3: CASSSLTGNSYNEQFF
V: TRBV7-2; size: NA; J: TRBJ2-6; CDR3: CASSGRQGGTGANVLTF
V: TRBV6-4; size: NA; J: TRBJ1-5; CDR3: CASSLSTGNQPQHF
V: TRBV14; size: NA; J: TRBJ1-2; CDR3: CASSQDGGVRVGYTF
V: TRBV2; size: few; J: TRBJ2-2; CDR3: CASETGMNTGELFF
V: TRBV28; size: NA; J: TRBJ2-7; CDR3: CASSLGTAIYEQYF
V: TRBV7-2; size: NA; J: TRBJ1-5; CDR3: CASSLGTQNQPQHF
V: TRBV25-1; size: NA; J: TRBJ1-2; CDR3: CASSESPTAPNYGYTF
V: TRBV5-6; size: NA; J: TRBJ1-1; CDR3: CASTWGVNTEAFF
V: TRBV6-1; size: NA; J: TRBJ1-2; CDR3: CASSVSGPGEAGYTF
V: TRBV5-5; size: NA; J: TRBJ2-7; CDR3: CASSLAAGFSPYEQYF